This T cell receptor (beta chain) is drawn from a study of cytomegalovirus exposure and HLA in healthy donors. Study-wide findings and caveats: As was reported, the classifier diagnosed cytomegalovirus status with high specificity and sensitivity. The listing of 150 to 200 TCR beta chains classed them as cytomegalovirus-associated. The tendency of first-cohort TCR clusters to co-occur in the 120 or so validation repertoires was identified by a subsequent analysis.

The CDR3 totals 13 residues. Germline V gene data show CDR1 as SGHTA and CDR2 as FQGTGA. V dropped 1 base and J dropped 2 bases, with 5 bases sitting between them. Turning to this clone: Its specificity is unknown.

The donors formed part of the roughly 110-subject validation cohort, distinct from the approximately 640-subject first cohort. Profiled with immunoSEQ multiplex PCR; TCRdb holds only in-frame clones, not every one. The profile shows roughly 100,000 clones, about 94% of them singletons. The genes are TRBV7-3 and TRBJ2-5, with D perhaps matching TRBD1 (5 bases). The origin of this receptor is a woman aged 18-29 years in good health and CMV-seronegative. The sample was PBMCs. The CDR3 DNA is TGTGCCAGCAGCTTAAAGGGGCAAGAGACCCAGTACTTC. Its translation is CASSLKGQETQYF.